Shown below are 9 T cell receptor beta chains from a single sample sequenced in a study of T-cell memory formation after mild COVID-19. TCRdb re-analysed the 5' RACE reads in MiXCR, keeping a single row per CDR3 protein. The repertoire has around 250,000 distinct CDR3 sequences, around 10% of them found once; the top ten carry roughly a fifth. The sample comprised PBMCs or a T cell subset sorted from them (not recorded which). The receptors were gathered from a man between 18 and 35 years old who had mild COVID-19 (a few samples of this study predate the infection). Cell type and time point are not known.

J is TRBJ2-1 and V is TRBV6-5; D not certain. V was shortened by 4 bases and J by 14 bases, with 15 bases between the two germline ends. The germline V gene has CDR1 MNHEY and CDR2 SVGAGI. The CDR3 has 12 amino acids. The CDR3 protein is CASSSQLSGEFF. Here the CDR3 DNA reads TGTGCCAGCAGTTCTCAGCTGTCTGGTGAGTTCTTC.

The chain employs TRBV24-1 and TRBJ2-3; unclear D gene. Germline CDR1 reads KGHDR; CDR2 reads SFDVKD. This CDR3 spans 17 amino acids. The V gene lost 4 bases and the J gene lost 0 bases, with 16 bases spanning the gap. The CDR3 region is CATSDARLGTSTDTQYF. The CDR3 region has the DNA TGTGCCACCAGTGACGCCCGACTCGGCACTAGCACAGATACGCAGTATTTT.

This clonotype turned up a few times. The chain carries TRBV27 and TRBJ2-7; no clear D gene. CDR1 is MNHEY and CDR2 is SMNVEV in the germline V gene (reference sequence). CDR3 length equals 13 residues. V lost 5 bases, J lost 5 bases, and 13 bases lay in between. CDR3 sequence (DNA): TGTGCCAGCAGTACCCAATTCGGCCACGAGCAGTACGTC. Translation: CASSTQFGHEQYV.

This clonotype was detected a few times. The chain employs TRBV6-5 and TRBJ1-6; 7 bases are a match to TRBD1. V shed 5 bases and J 10 bases; nucleotides not matched to a gene: 23. CDR1 and CDR2 (germline): MNHEY, SVGAGI. This CDR3 has 19 amino acids. CDR3 sequence reads: CASSHGTDSLGLEGSPLHF. In nucleotides, the CDR3 is TGTGCCAGCAGTCACGGGACAGACTCCCTAGGACTGGAAGGCTCACCCCTCCACTTT.

This clonotype occurred a few times. V usage is TRBV5-6 and J usage is TRBJ2-3; D not certain. This CDR3 contains 13 residues. Germline CDR1 and CDR2: SGHDT and YYEEEE. Trimming left V 0 bases short and J 4 bases short, with 6 bases between. The CDR3, as DNA: TGTGCCAGCAGCTTGGACTGGGCAGATACGCAGTATTTT. Translation gives CASSLDWADTQYF.

The genes are TRBV2 and TRBJ2-4, with D possibly being TRBD1 (6 bases). Trimming took 5 bases from V and 0 from J, leaving 11 bases between them. Germline V gives CDR1 SNHLY, CDR2 FYNNEI. The CDR3 runs 15 residues. The DNA of the CDR3 is TGTGCCAGCAGTAATCAGGGGCGAGCCAAAAACATTCAGTACTTC. This codes for CASSNQGRAKNIQYF.

This clonotype was observed many times. This chain joins TRBV5-1 and TRBJ2-3, with D maybe TRBD1 (5 bases). The germline V gene has CDR1 SGHRS and CDR2 YFSETQ. The CDR3 contains 13 residues. V gave up 2 bases and J gave up 4 bases, with 8 bases separating them. The CDR3 sequence is CASSFQGADTQYF. For the CDR3, the DNA is TGCGCCAGCAGCTTTCAGGGCGCAGATACGCAGTATTTT.

This chain connects TRBV11-2 to TRBJ2-6; D might be TRBD2 (5 bases). Germline V gene data show CDR1 as SGHAT and CDR2 as FQNNGV. This CDR3 comprises 18 residues. V was clipped by 10 bases and J by 0 bases, with 22 bases between them. CDR3 loop: CANQRVQRSGSGANVLTF. The CDR3 DNA reads as TGTGCCAACCAGAGGGTGCAAAGATCGGGCTCTGGGGCCAACGTCCTGACTTTC.

This clonotype has just a few counts. The chain combines TRBV20-1 with TRBJ1-5, with TRBD1 as a possible D gene (5 bases). Germline V lookup: CDR1 DFQATT, CDR2 SNEGSKA (reference sequence). There are 14 residues in the CDR3. V lost 5 bases, J lost 4 bases, and 15 bases lay in between. The CDR3 DNA reads as TGCAGTGCTGGGGGACTGAGTATTAATCAGCCCCAGCATTTT. It translates to CSAGGLSINQPQHF.